The clone carrying this T cell receptor beta chain was observed at least ten times. RNA transcripts gave rise to amplified TCR beta CDR3 regions. First-round RT-PCR with HTBI primers amplified the TCR CDR3 region. TCRdb fed the multiplex PCR reads into MiXCR, producing one record per CDR3 protein. Altogether approximately 400,000 distinct CDR3 sequences are present, approximately 14% being singletons, with the ten largest covering around 20%. The data derive from a study of T cells in Graves' hyperthyroidism and ophthalmopathy. Trimming took off 0 bases at V and 0 bases at J, with 12 bases between the two ends. The CDR3 covers 17 residues. The germline V gene encodes CDR1 LGHNA and CDR2 YNFKEQ. Uncontrolled infections, other autoimmune diseases, pregnancy or lactation led to exclusion of patients.

The receptor was isolated from a woman aged 25 to 39 with Graves' ophthalmopathy. Sequences were obtained from blood. This chain links TRBV4-2 with TRBJ2-1; tentative D call: TRBD2 (5 bases). CDR3: CASSQEGLGSSYNEQFF. The CDR3 DNA follows: TGTGCCAGCAGCCAAGAGGGTCTAGGGAGCTCCTACAATGAGCAGTTCTTC.